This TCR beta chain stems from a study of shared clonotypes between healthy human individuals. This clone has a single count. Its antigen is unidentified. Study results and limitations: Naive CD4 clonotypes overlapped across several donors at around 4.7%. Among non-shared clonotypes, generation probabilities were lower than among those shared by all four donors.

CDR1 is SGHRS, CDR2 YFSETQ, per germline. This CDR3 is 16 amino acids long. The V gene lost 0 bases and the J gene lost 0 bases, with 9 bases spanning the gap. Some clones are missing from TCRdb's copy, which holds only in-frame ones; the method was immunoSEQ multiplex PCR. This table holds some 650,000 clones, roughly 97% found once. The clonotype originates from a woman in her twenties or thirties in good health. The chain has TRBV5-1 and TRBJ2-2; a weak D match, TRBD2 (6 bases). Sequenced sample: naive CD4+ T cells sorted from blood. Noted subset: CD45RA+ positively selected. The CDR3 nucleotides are TGCGCCAGCAGCTTGGTTAGCGGTGCGAACACCGGGGAGCTGTTTTTT. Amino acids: CASSLVSGANTGELFF.